This is a list of T cell receptor beta chains from one sample in a study of cytomegalovirus exposure and HLA in healthy donors. Sequenced by immunoSEQ multiplex PCR; TCRdb stores in-frame clones only, minus some. The repertoire has about 87,000 clones, 74% of them found once; the top ten carry about a fifth. The sample taken for sequencing was PBMCs. Source of these receptors: a man aged 25-45 years in good health and CMV-seropositive. Each CDR3 is given with its conserved first and last residue. A D gene is named only where the DNA matches it firmly. Not every row has a clone size; where given, it reads once, few, many or a size class.

D gene | J gene | V gene | clone size | CDR3 protein | CDR3 DNA
. | TRBJ2-1 | TRBV7-6 | once | CASSLTGVRWNEQFF | TGTGCCAGCAGCTTAACGGGAGTTCGATGGAATGAGCAGTTCTTC
. | TRBJ2-7 | TRBV5-4 | . | CASSLGGRGPEREQYF | TGTGCCAGCAGCTTGGGGGGGCGGGGGCCGGAGCGCGAGCAGTACTTC
. | TRBJ1-1 | TRBV19 | . | CASSIPIGRNAEAFF | TGTGCCAGTAGTATCCCCATCGGGAGAAACGCTGAAGCTTTCTTT
TRBD2 | TRBJ2-5 | TRBV4-2 | . | CASSPATSGGSGETQYF | TGTGCCAGCAGTCCTGCGACTAGCGGGGGGTCGGGGGAGACCCAGTACTTC
TRBD2 | TRBJ2-3 | TRBV6-1 | few | CASSDGAGGADTQYF | TGTGCCAGCAGTGACGGAGCGGGAGGTGCAGATACGCAGTATTTT
. | TRBJ2-2 | TRBV2 | . | CASWGGLNTGELFF | TGTGCCAGCTGGGGGGGGCTGAACACCGGGGAGCTGTTTTTT
TRBD1 | TRBJ2-7 | TRBV5-6 | . | CASSLWDRPYEQYF | TGTGCCAGCAGCTTATGGGACAGACCCTACGAGCAGTACTTC
. | TRBJ1-1 | TRBV28 | . | CASSLVRAGRGEAFF | TGTGCCAGCAGTTTAGTCCGGGCCGGCCGGGGTGAAGCTTTCTTT
. | TRBJ2-7 | TRBV10-3 | . | CAYRAGTEDEQYF | TGTGCCTACAGGGCCGGCACCGAGGACGAGCAGTACTTC
TRBD1 | TRBJ1-2 | TRBV2 | . | CASSFDRAGGYTF | TGTGCCAGCAGTTTTGACAGGGCGGGCGGCTACACCTTC
TRBD1 | TRBJ1-5 | TRBV28 | . | CASSPPGGLSNQPQHF | TGTGCCAGCAGTCCCCCAGGGGGCTTGAGCAATCAGCCCCAGCATTTT
. | TRBJ1-5 | TRBV5-6 | . | CASSLGGGYGNQPQHF | TGTGCCAGCAGCTTGGGGGGGGGATATGGCAATCAGCCCCAGCATTTT
. | TRBJ1-1 | TRBV5-4 | . | CASSGRTGNTEAFF | TGTGCCAGCAGCGGACGGACGGGAAACACTGAAGCTTTCTTT
. | TRBJ2-7 | TRBV6-6 | . | CASSQPIGGRNYEQYF | TGTGCCAGCAGTCAACCAATTGGGGGGAGGAACTACGAGCAGTACTTC
. | TRBJ1-1 | TRBV7-9 | . | CASSSLPRDMNTEAFF | TGTGCCAGCAGCTCCCTCCCCAGGGATATGAACACTGAAGCTTTCTTT
TRBD1 | TRBJ1-5 | TRBV9 | . | CASSAQGDQPQHF | TGTGCCAGCAGCGCGCAGGGGGATCAGCCCCAGCATTTT
TRBD1 | TRBJ1-1 | TRBV5-4 | . | CASSPTSGTGEAFF | TGTGCCAGCAGCCCGACTTCCGGGACAGGGGAAGCTTTCTTT
. | TRBJ1-1 | TRBV6-5 | . | CASIRPGMNTEAFF | TGTGCCAGCATCCGGCCCGGGATGAACACTGAAGCTTTCTTT
. | TRBJ1-1 | TRBV13 | . | CASSLGMGGTEAFF | TGTGCCAGCAGCTTAGGTATGGGGGGGACTGAAGCTTTCTTT
TRBD2 | TRBJ2-1 | TRBV4-3 | . | CASSQDLDRLAGVGQFF | TGCGCCAGCAGCCAAGATCTTGACAGGCTAGCGGGAGTCGGTCAGTTCTTC
TRBD2 | TRBJ2-5 | TRBV6-5 | . | CASSSGTTLYQETQYF | TGTGCCAGCAGTTCCGGGACTACCCTGTACCAAGAGACCCAGTACTTC
. | TRBJ1-1 | TRBV28 | . | CASFQQMNTEAFF | TGTGCCAGTTTTCAACAGATGAACACTGAAGCTTTCTTT
. | TRBJ1-4 | TRBV6-1 | few | CASSGEFTGNGKLFF | TGTGCCAGCAGTGGTGAATTTACAGGGAACGGAAAACTGTTTTTT
TRBD2 | TRBJ2-3 | TRBV5-1 | . | CASSPRAGANTDTQYF | TGCGCCAGCAGCCCAAGAGCGGGGGCGAACACAGATACGCAGTATTTT
TRBD1 | TRBJ2-7 | TRBV28 | . | CASRGRGQGSYEQYF | TGTGCCAGCAGGGGCAGAGGACAGGGGTCCTACGAGCAGTACTTC
. | TRBJ1-3 | TRBV4-1 | . | CASSQWGRASGNTIYF | TGCGCCAGCAGCCAATGGGGGAGGGCCTCTGGAAACACCATATATTTT
TRBD2 | TRBJ2-6 | TRBV29-1 | few | CSVYGGGPSGANVLTF | TGCAGCGTTTACGGCGGGGGGCCCTCTGGGGCCAACGTCCTGACTTTC
TRBD1 | TRBJ1-1 | TRBV5-1 | . | CATGRGTGTTEAFF | TGCGCCACCGGTAGGGGGACAGGGACAACTGAAGCTTTCTTT
. | TRBJ2-2 | TRBV5-1 | . | CASSLAFSGNTGELFF | TGCGCCAGCAGCTTGGCCTTCAGCGGGAACACCGGGGAGCTGTTTTTT
. | TRBJ1-6 | TRBV6-5 | few | CASSGGGRDNSPLNF | TGTGCCAGCAGCGGGGGGGGGAGGGATAATTCACCCCTCAACTTT
. | TRBJ2-7 | TRBV5-1 | . | CASSLAPGYEQYF | TGCGCCAGCAGCTTGGCCCCCGGGTACGAGCAGTACTTC